Shown below are 9 T cell receptor beta chains from a single sample sequenced in a study of shared clonotypes between healthy human individuals. Using immunoSEQ multiplex PCR, the repertoire was profiled, and TCRdb retains in-frame clones only, with some absent. The table includes roughly 400,000 clones, around 96% detected once. Sequenced input: memory CD8+ T cells sorted from blood. The subset here: CD45RO+ cells pooled with CCR7-negative TemRA cells. Receptor source: a man aged 25-40 years in good health.

As to this clone: This CDR3 is also generated by other DNA sequences in the sample. In nucleotides, the CDR3 is TGTGCCAGCAGTGTAACGGGCACCTACGAGCAGTACTTC. This gives the protein CASSVTGTYEQYF. The chain recombines TRBV25-1 with TRBJ2-7, with D uncertain. Germline V gene lookup returns CDR1 MGHDK and CDR2 SYGVNS. The CDR3 covers 13 residues. V was shortened by 4 bases and J by 2 bases, with 9 bases between the two germline ends.

The rearrangement links TRBV6-5 to TRBJ1-5, with D unresolved. Germline lookup yields CDR1 MNHEY and CDR2 SVGAGI. The CDR3 is made up of 16 amino acids. Trimming shortened V by 2 bases and J by 5 bases, and 16 bases separated the two germline ends. For the CDR3, the DNA is TGTGCCAGCAGTTACGCAGGACCCCGTTCTCATCAGCCCCAGCATTTT. Amino acid sequence: CASSYAGPRSHQPQHF.

The gene calls are TRBV7-8 and TRBJ1-2; no firm D call. Germline lookup yields CDR1 SGHVS and CDR2 FQNEAQ. V shed 4 bases and J shed 4 bases, with 28 bases lying between them. CDR3 size: 19 residues. CDR3: CASSSYPRGRRPGGYGYTF. DNA of the CDR3: TGTGCCAGCAGCTCGTATCCCCGCGGAAGAAGGCCTGGTGGCTATGGCTACACCTTC.

The V gene is TRBV19, the J gene TRBJ1-1; unclear D gene. This CDR3 has 15 residues. Germline CDR1 is LNHDA and CDR2 is SQIVND (reference sequence). The germline V and J ends were trimmed by 0 bases and 2 bases, with 10 bases remaining between them. Here the CDR3 DNA reads TGTGCCAGTAGTATAGAATTCGGAAGAAACACTGAAGCTTTCTTT. This gives the protein CASSIEFGRNTEAFF. Filled out from reference TRBV19 and TRBJ1-1, the complete variable domain reads DGGITQSPKYLFRKEGQNVTLSCEQNLNHDAMYWYRQDPGQGLRLIYYSQIVNDFQKGDIAEGYSVSREKKESFPLTVTSAQKNPTAFYLCASSIEFGRNTEAFFGQGTRLTVV.

The chain carries TRBV2 and TRBJ2-1; 9 bases map to TRBD2. Germline V lookup: CDR1 SNHLY, CDR2 FYNNEI. V shed 10 bases and J 8 bases; nucleotides not matched to a gene: 9. The CDR3 is 13 amino acids. For the CDR3, the DNA is TGTGCCACGCAGGAAGCGGGAGGCCATGAGCAGTTCTTC. Translating gives CATQEAGGHEQFF.

V gene TRBV7-9 combines with J gene TRBJ1-1, with 10 bases lining up with TRBD1. Germline-derived CDR1 and CDR2 are SEHNR and FQNEAQ (reference sequence). V shed 5 bases and J 5 bases; nucleotides not matched to a gene: 5. This CDR3 region has 14 residues. This CDR3 reads CASSPGQGITEAFF. In nucleotides, the CDR3 is TGTGCCAGCAGCCCGGGACAGGGGATAACTGAAGCTTTCTTT.

The chain couples TRBV30 to TRBJ2-7; 9 bases match TRBD1. Germline-derived CDR1 and CDR2 are GTSNPN and SVGIG (reference sequence). This CDR3 contains 13 residues. J lost 3 bases, V lost 1 base, and 1 base had no gene match. CDR3 bases: TGTGCCTGGAGTGGACAGGGGGTCTACGAGCAGTACTTC. The encoded protein is CAWSGQGVYEQYF.

The chain has TRBV6-1 and TRBJ2-7; weak D call: TRBD2 (6 bases). V gave up 4 bases and J gave up 5 bases, with 12 bases separating them. The germline gives CDR1 MNHNS, CDR2 SASEGT. This CDR3 spans 13 amino acids. CDR3 protein: CASSVAGFNEQYF. As DNA, the CDR3 is TGTGCCAGCAGTGTGGCGGGATTCAACGAGCAGTACTTC.

This rearrangement joins TRBV7-9 to TRBJ2-1, with TRBD1 as a possible D gene (6 bases). Per germline, CDR1 SEHNR and CDR2 FQNEAQ (reference sequence). V lost 1 base to trimming and J lost 15 bases, with 22 bases between them. There are 15 residues in the CDR3. CDR3 residues: CASSLGTVTNYQRFF. The DNA for the CDR3 is TGTGCCAGCAGCTTAGGGACAGTCACTAACTACCAGCGGTTCTTC.